These T cell receptor beta chains were read from a single sample in a study of blood T cell repertoires in COVID-19. Sequencing was performed with immunoSEQ multiplex PCR; in TCRdb, only in-frame clones are kept and a portion is missing. The table has 150,000 to 200,000 clones, approximately 80% seen once. Sequences were obtained from PBMCs or T cells enriched from blood (not recorded which). The receptors were sampled from a woman between 55 and 75 years old who had recovered from COVID-19. Both conserved end residues are part of each CDR3. The D gene is left open where the match is weak. Only some rows state a clone size, as once, few, many or a class for expanded clones.

V: TRBV6-1
size: .
J: TRBJ2-1
D: TRBD2
CDR3: CASSEVGLAPAGDEQFF
DNA: TGTGCCAGCAGTGAAGTGGGACTAGCACCCGCCGGGGATGAGCAGTTCTTC

V: TRBV30
size: .
J: TRBJ2-5
D: TRBD2
CDR3: CAWSAPPGRGGQETQYF
DNA: TGTGCCTGGAGTGCCCCCCCGGGGCGGGGGGGACAAGAGACCCAGTACTTC

V: TRBV7-2
size: .
J: TRBJ2-2
D: TRBD2
CDR3: CASSPREGTGELFF
DNA: TGTGCCAGCAGCCCCAGGGAGGGGACCGGGGAGCTGTTTTTT

V: TRBV6-5
size: .
J: TRBJ2-1
D: TRBD2
CDR3: CASSLAGVAYNEQFF
DNA: TGTGCCAGCAGTCTAGCGGGAGTGGCCTACAATGAGCAGTTCTTC

V: TRBV9
size: .
J: TRBJ2-5
D: .
CDR3: CASSVAGGPYETQYF
DNA: TGTGCCAGCAGCGTTGCCGGGGGGCCGTATGAGACCCAGTACTTC

V: TRBV29-1
size: few
J: TRBJ1-2
D: TRBD1
CDR3: CSIDGLPGQQYGYTF
DNA: TGCAGCATTGACGGATTACCGGGACAGCAGTATGGCTACACCTTC

V: TRBV7-3
size: .
J: TRBJ2-5
D: TRBD1
CDR3: CASSRDRWEETQYF
DNA: TGTGCCAGCAGCCGGGACAGATGGGAGGAGACCCAGTACTTC

V: TRBV28
size: .
J: TRBJ2-7
D: .
CDR3: CASSPRQTLEQYF
DNA: TGTGCCAGCAGCCCCAGACAGACCCTCGAGCAGTACTTC

V: TRBV5-1
size: .
J: TRBJ2-3
D: TRBD1
CDR3: CASSLGGQGPTDTQYF
DNA: TGCGCCAGCAGCTTGGGGGGACAGGGTCCGACAGATACGCAGTATTTT

V: TRBV20-1
size: .
J: TRBJ1-5
D: .
CDR3: CSATDGRAGPQHF
DNA: TGCAGTGCTACTGACGGGCGAGCGGGGCCCCAGCATTTT

V: TRBV7-2
size: .
J: TRBJ1-3
D: .
CDR3: CASSLYGGGGNTIYF
DNA: TGTGCCAGCAGCTTATACGGCGGAGGGGGAAACACCATATATTTT

V: TRBV20-1
size: .
J: TRBJ2-3
D: .
CDR3: CSASSVEGFLATSSDTQYF
DNA: TGCAGTGCTAGTTCCGTTGAGGGTTTCCTAGCCACCTCTAGTGATACGCAGTATTTT

V: TRBV28
size: .
J: TRBJ1-2
D: .
CDR3: CASTAGWYGYTF
DNA: TGTGCCAGCACTGCGGGTTGGTATGGCTACACCTTC

V: TRBV18
size: .
J: TRBJ2-7
D: TRBD1
CDR3: CASSPTGTGPYEQYF
DNA: TGTGCCAGCTCACCAACCGGGACAGGGCCCTACGAGCAGTACTTC

V: TRBV6-5
size: once
J: TRBJ2-1
D: TRBD2
CDR3: CASRTSGRFGYEQFF
DNA: TGTGCCAGCAGGACTAGCGGGAGATTTGGTTATGAGCAGTTCTTC

V: TRBV25-1
size: .
J: TRBJ2-2
D: TRBD1
CDR3: CASSLGQITGELFF
DNA: TGTGCCAGCAGCTTGGGACAGATCACCGGGGAGCTGTTTTTT

V: TRBV18
size: few
J: TRBJ2-3
D: .
CDR3: CASSPMVSGDTQYF
DNA: TGTGCCAGCTCACCCATGGTATCCGGAGATACGCAGTATTTT

V: TRBV2
size: .
J: TRBJ1-5
D: .
CDR3: CASSEARAGVGQPQHF
DNA: TGTGCCAGCAGTGAAGCACGGGCGGGGGTAGGTCAGCCCCAGCATTTT

V: TRBV14
size: .
J: TRBJ1-1
D: .
CDR3: CASSQLPQGTEAFF
DNA: TGTGCCAGCAGCCAGCTACCCCAGGGAACTGAAGCTTTCTTT

V: TRBV19
size: .
J: TRBJ1-5
D: TRBD1
CDR3: CASSALRTGRAGNQPQHF
DNA: TGTGCCAGTAGTGCGCTTAGGACAGGGCGGGCGGGCAATCAGCCCCAGCATTTT

V: TRBV2
size: .
J: TRBJ2-3
D: TRBD1
CDR3: CASRRTGGTDTQYF
DNA: TGTGCCAGCAGAAGGACAGGGGGCACAGATACGCAGTATTTT

V: TRBV12-3/TRBV12-4
size: .
J: TRBJ2-1
D: .
CDR3: CASSFTRNEQFF
DNA: TGTGCCAGCAGTTTCACGCGGAATGAGCAGTTCTTC

V: TRBV5-1
size: .
J: TRBJ2-5
D: TRBD2
CDR3: CASKGTSGSQETQYF
DNA: TGCGCCAGCAAGGGGACTAGCGGGAGCCAAGAGACCCAGTACTTC

V: TRBV6-2/TRBV6-3
size: .
J: TRBJ2-1
D: .
CDR3: CASSYRPSSVGNEQFF
DNA: TGTGCCAGCAGTTATCGGCCTAGCTCAGTGGGCAATGAGCAGTTCTTC

V: TRBV9
size: .
J: TRBJ1-4
D: .
CDR3: CASSVEPGEKLFF
DNA: TGTGCCAGCAGCGTAGAGCCAGGTGAAAAACTGTTTTTT

V: TRBV19
size: .
J: TRBJ2-7
D: .
CDR3: CASSMGQAYEQYF
DNA: TGTGCCAGTAGTATGGGGCAGGCCTACGAGCAGTACTTC

V: TRBV28
size: .
J: TRBJ2-7
D: TRBD1
CDR3: CASDRAGYEQYF
DNA: TGTGCCAGCGACAGGGCAGGCTACGAGCAGTACTTC

V: TRBV28
size: few
J: TRBJ2-7
D: .
CDR3: CASSLNRPGDEQYF
DNA: TGTGCCAGCAGTCTCAACCGACCCGGGGACGAGCAGTACTTC

V: TRBV23-1
size: .
J: TRBJ2-7
D: TRBD1
CDR3: CASSQSNGTGVHEQYF
DNA: TGCGCCAGCAGTCAATCCAACGGGACAGGGGTCCACGAGCAGTACTTC

V: TRBV19
size: .
J: TRBJ1-5
D: TRBD1
CDR3: CASTVTGNYNQPQHF
DNA: TGTGCCAGTACCGTGACAGGGAATTACAATCAGCCCCAGCATTTT

V: TRBV9
size: .
J: TRBJ2-7
D: .
CDR3: CASSVGAGNYEQYF
DNA: TGTGCCAGCAGCGTAGGAGCAGGGAACTACGAGCAGTACTTC

V: TRBV10-3
size: .
J: TRBJ1-1
D: TRBD1
CDR3: CAISEPYRGVNTEAFF
DNA: TGTGCCATCAGTGAGCCATACAGGGGGGTGAACACTGAAGCTTTCTTT

V: TRBV5-6
size: .
J: TRBJ2-5
D: TRBD2
CDR3: CASSWAGGRRETQYF
DNA: TGTGCCAGCAGCTGGGCGGGGGGTCGACGAGAGACCCAGTACTTC

V: TRBV23-1
size: few
J: TRBJ1-1
D: TRBD1
CDR3: CASCGTEANKAFF
DNA: TGCGCCAGCTGCGGGACAGAAGCAAACAAAGCTTTCTTT

V: TRBV7-3
size: .
J: TRBJ1-5
D: .
CDR3: CASSLDRNQPQHF
DNA: TGTGCCAGCAGCCTCGACAGAAATCAGCCCCAGCATTTT

V: TRBV7-9
size: few
J: TRBJ1-6
D: .
CDR3: CASSLITGYNSPLHF
DNA: TGTGCCAGCAGCTTAATTACAGGTTATAATTCACCCCTCCACTTT

V: TRBV5-1
size: .
J: TRBJ2-3
D: TRBD1
CDR3: CASKGQGLGTDTQYF
DNA: TGCGCCAGCAAGGGACAGGGGTTGGGCACAGATACGCAGTATTTT

V: TRBV19
size: .
J: TRBJ1-1
D: .
CDR3: CASSRGRMNTEAFF
DNA: TGTGCCAGTAGTAGGGGCAGGATGAACACTGAAGCTTTCTTT

V: TRBV28
size: once
J: TRBJ2-4
D: .
CDR3: CASSWAQTDIQYF
DNA: TGTGCCAGCAGTTGGGCGCAGACGGACATTCAGTACTTC

V: TRBV7-9
size: few
J: TRBJ1-2
D: TRBD1
CDR3: CASSPQTGGGYGYTF
DNA: TGTGCCAGCAGCCCCCAGACAGGGGGCGGTTATGGCTACACCTTC

V: TRBV7-9
size: .
J: TRBJ1-6
D: .
CDR3: CASTLGGEPPLHF
DNA: TGTGCCAGCACCCTCGGGGGGGAACCACCCCTCCACTTT

V: TRBV27
size: few
J: TRBJ1-2
D: .
CDR3: CASSFKRGYTF
DNA: TGTGCCAGCAGTTTTAAGAGGGGCTACACCTTC

V: TRBV2
size: .
J: TRBJ1-5
D: .
CDR3: CASSHREGQPQHF
DNA: TGTGCCAGCAGTCACAGGGAAGGACAGCCCCAGCATTTT

V: TRBV23-1
size: few
J: TRBJ1-1
D: .
CDR3: CASSQPGHGQNTEAFF
DNA: TGCGCCAGCAGTCAACCGGGACACGGACAGAACACTGAAGCTTTCTTT

V: TRBV2
size: once
J: TRBJ1-1
D: .
CDR3: CASTQAGRGADFF
DNA: TGTGCCAGCACTCAGGCGGGGCGCGGGGCGGATTTCTTT

V: TRBV11-2
size: .
J: TRBJ1-6
D: .
CDR3: CASSSSPGSPSTLRRLHF
DNA: TGTGCCAGCAGCTCGTCACCGGGGAGCCCTTCTACTCTCAGGAGGCTCCACTTT

V: TRBV5-1
size: .
J: TRBJ1-1
D: .
CDR3: CASSLAAGRVTEAFF
DNA: TGCGCCAGCAGCTTGGCGGCGGGGCGGGTCACTGAAGCTTTCTTT

V: TRBV3-1/TRBV3-2
size: .
J: TRBJ2-5
D: .
CDR3: CASSPDDMWRERRGRETQYF
DNA: TGTGCCAGCAGCCCGGATGACATGTGGCGGGAGAGGCGGGGGCGAGAGACCCAGTACTTC

V: TRBV6-4
size: .
J: TRBJ2-5
D: TRBD2
CDR3: CASTNQLSLAGGRETQYF
DNA: TGTGCCAGCACCAACCAGCTATCACTAGCGGGGGGACGAGAGACCCAGTACTTC

V: TRBV13
size: .
J: TRBJ1-1
D: TRBD1
CDR3: CASSWTGRVTEAFF
DNA: TGTGCCAGCAGCTGGACAGGCAGAGTCACTGAAGCTTTCTTT

V: TRBV10-3
size: .
J: TRBJ2-2
D: .
CDR3: CAISVGDANTGELFF
DNA: TGTGCCATCAGTGTAGGGGATGCGAACACCGGGGAGCTGTTTTTT

V: TRBV10-3
size: .
J: TRBJ2-3
D: .
CDR3: CATLLGGSTDTQYF
DNA: TGTGCCACCCTGCTGGGCGGGAGCACAGATACGCAGTATTTT

V: TRBV4-1
size: .
J: TRBJ1-5
D: .
CDR3: CASSQAGGARNQPQHF
DNA: TGCGCCAGCAGCCAGGCTGGAGGGGCTCGGAATCAGCCCCAGCATTTT

V: TRBV24-1
size: .
J: TRBJ1-5
D: .
CDR3: CATSLGGNQPQHF
DNA: TGTGCCACCAGTTTGGGGGGTAATCAGCCCCAGCATTTT

V: TRBV6-5
size: .
J: TRBJ2-5
D: .
CDR3: CASLAGSGEETQYF
DNA: TGTGCCTCCCTTGCGGGCAGCGGAGAAGAGACCCAGTACTTC

V: TRBV7-2
size: .
J: TRBJ2-7
D: TRBD2
CDR3: CASSLGQGTSRKDYEQYF
DNA: TGTGCCAGCAGCTTAGGGCAGGGGACTAGCCGGAAGGACTACGAGCAGTACTTC

V: TRBV5-5
size: .
J: TRBJ1-5
D: TRBD1
CDR3: CASSLQGAGGNQPQHF
DNA: TGTGCCAGCAGCTTACAGGGGGCAGGAGGCAATCAGCCCCAGCATTTT

V: TRBV11-2
size: .
J: TRBJ2-1
D: TRBD2
CDR3: CASRGLRTSGSNEQFF
DNA: TGTGCCAGCAGGGGCCTTAGGACTAGCGGGAGCAATGAGCAGTTCTTC

V: TRBV15
size: .
J: TRBJ1-3
D: .
CDR3: CATSRARSGNTIYF
DNA: TGTGCCACCAGCAGAGCCAGATCTGGAAACACCATATATTTT